The rows below give T cell receptor beta chains drawn from one sample of a study of regulatory T cells in long-lasting Graves disease. A single record per CDR3 protein comes from TCRdb applying MiXCR to the multiplex PCR reads. The table shows fewer than 650,000 distinct CDR3 sequences, with 16% occurring only once. These data were also reused for a study on T cells in Graves' hyperthyroidism and ophthalmopathy.

The starting material was peripheral blood mononuclear cells (PBMCs), obtained at new diagnosis, from a patient treated with antithyroid drugs. These receptors originate from a woman aged 25 to 39 with Graves disease. CDR3s include the opening cysteine and the closing phenylalanine or tryptophan. A D gene is named only where the DNA matches it firmly. Expanded clones get a size class; other rows say once, few or many, or leave the size out.

clone_size d_call j_call v_call cdr3_nt cdr3_aa
many - TRBJ2-1 TRBV7-9 TGTGCCAGCAGCTTAGCGGGAATCTCCTACAATGAGCAGTTCTTC CASSLAGISYNEQFF
many - TRBJ1-1 TRBV12-3/TRBV12-4 TGTGCCAGCAGAGAGCAGGCTTATGAAGCTTTCTTT CASREQAYEAFF
- TRBD2 TRBJ2-7 TRBV2 TGTGCCAGCAGCCACGGACTAGCGGGAGACGACGAGCAGTACTTC CASSHGLAGDDEQYF
many - TRBJ2-3 TRBV28 TGTGCCAGCAGTTTAAGGTTTCTAGCGACCACAGATACGCAGTATTTT CASSLRFLATTDTQYF
few TRBD1 TRBJ2-6 TRBV27 TGTGCCAGCAGCCCCACAGGGGGTAGCGGGGCCAACGTCCTGACTTTC CASSPTGGSGANVLTF
many - TRBJ2-5 TRBV2 TGTGCCAGCAGAATACGGGGCCTCCAAGAGACCCAGTACTTC CASRIRGLQETQYF
many - TRBJ1-4 TRBV2 TGTGCCAGCAGTGGGATAAAACTGTTTTTT CASSGIKLFF
few TRBD1 TRBJ1-2 TRBV20-1 TGCAGTGCTAGACCGACCGACAGGGGGGGGACGATGGCGGGCTACACCTTC CSARPTDRGGTMAGYTF
- - TRBJ2-7 TRBV5-1 TGCGCCAGCAGCTTGGCCTACGGACCCTACGAGCAGTACTTC CASSLAYGPYEQYF
- TRBD1 TRBJ1-2 TRBV6-1 TGTGCGTGTACCGGGACAGGGACTGATGGCTACACCTTC CACTGTGTDGYTF
- TRBD2 TRBJ2-1 TRBV6-2/TRBV6-3 TGTGCCAGCAGTGACCTGCCAGCGGGAGTCAATGAGCAGTTCTTC CASSDLPAGVNEQFF
- - TRBJ1-2 TRBV5-1 TGCGCCAGCAGCTTGGGGGCCGGGGTTGGAAGCTATGGCTACACCTTC CASSLGAGVGSYGYTF
many - TRBJ2-1 TRBV5-1 TGTGCCAGCAGCCGCCTGGACGCCCAGCAGTTCTTC CASSRLDAQQFF
- TRBD1 TRBJ2-7 TRBV14 TGTGCCAGCAGCCAAGCGAGTGAGAGGGGGCAACTGGACGAGCAGTACTTC CASSQASERGQLDEQYF
many - TRBJ1-5 TRBV6-1 TGTGCCAGCAGTGGGGTGGCAGGCGATCAGCCCCAGCATTTT CASSGVAGDQPQHF
- - TRBJ1-3 TRBV24-1 TGTGCCGCGCAAACTCCCCATGGAAACACCATATATTTT CAAQTPHGNTIYF
few TRBD1 TRBJ2-5 TRBV7-2 TGTGCCAGCAACCAACAGGGGACAGGGGAGACCCAGTACTTC CASNQQGTGETQYF
few - TRBJ1-3 TRBV18 TGTGCCAGCTCACCTGTCGGCAGGGCCGTCTCTGGAAACACCATATATTTT CASSPVGRAVSGNTIYF
few - TRBJ1-4 TRBV6-1 TGTGCCAGCGGTGGGCGAGGGGAACTGTTTTTT CASGGRGELFF
few - TRBJ2-7 TRBV5-1 TGCGCCAGCAGCTTGGGGCGGCATACCTACGAGCAGTACTTC CASSLGRHTYEQYF
few - TRBJ2-7 TRBV11-2 TGTGCCAGCAGCACTACCTCGGTTGGGCAGTACTTC CASSTTSVGQYF
- - TRBJ2-1 TRBV7-2 TGTGCCAGCAGCTCACCAAGTTCTGGGGGTGCTAACTACAATGAGCAGTTCTTC CASSSPSSGGANYNEQFF
few - TRBJ1-6 TRBV5-1 TGTGCCAGCAGTCCGGGAATTCACCCTAATTCACCCCTCCACTTT CASSPGIHPNSPLHF
- TRBD1 TRBJ1-2 TRBV29-1 TGCAGCGTTGAGGGACAGGGACGGCGCTACACCTTC CSVEGQGRRYTF
- - TRBJ1-4 TRBV7-9 TGTGCCAGCAGCCCCGCGGGACTGAGAAATGAAAAACTGTTTTTT CASSPAGLRNEKLFF
many - TRBJ2-2 TRBV12-3/TRBV12-4 TGTGCCTGCCGGGTTGAGCGGAAGACCGGGGAGCTGTTTTTT CACRVERKTGELFF
once - TRBJ2-2 TRBV6-2/TRBV6-3 TGTGCCAGCAGTTACACCGGCTTAGGCGGGTTCATAAGCGGGGAGCTGTTTTTT CASSYTGLGGFISGELFF
- TRBD1 TRBJ2-7 TRBV6-1 TGTGCCAGCAGGGCCCCGAGACAGGGATCCTACGAGCAGTACTTC CASRAPRQGSYEQYF
many - TRBJ2-5 TRBV7-2 TGTGCCAGCAGCAACCTTTCGGGGGCGCGTGAGACCCAGTACTTC CASSNLSGARETQYF
- - TRBJ2-3 TRBV15 TGTGCCACCAGCAGAGATCCCGACACAAGTACGCAGTATTTT CATSRDPDTSTQYF
few - TRBJ2-1 TRBV25-1 TGTGCCAGCAGTGAATCCTTGGACAGTGAGTTCTTC CASSESLDSEFF
many TRBD2 TRBJ2-5 TRBV6-1 TGTGCCAGCACCTGGACTAGCGGGAGACAAGAGACCCAGTACTTC CASTWTSGRQETQYF
- TRBD2 TRBJ2-1 TRBV27 TGTGCCAGCAGTTTAGCCAAACTAGCGGGCCTATACAATGAGCAGTTCTTC CASSLAKLAGLYNEQFF
- - TRBJ1-3 TRBV7-2 TGTGCCAGCAGCCCCCGTAAGGGACTCTATAATGACCCTGGAAACACCATATATTTT CASSPRKGLYNDPGNTIYF
- TRBD2 TRBJ2-1 TRBV5-1 TGCGCCAGCAGCTTCCTAGCGGGAGAAGAAGATGAGCAGTTCTTC CASSFLAGEEDEQFF
few - TRBJ2-7 TRBV20-1 TGCAGTGCTAGAGATCTGAGTAGCGGACTCTACGAGCAGTACTTC CSARDLSSGLYEQYF